This T cell receptor beta chain emerged from a study of spatial heterogeneity in lung cancer. Turning to the study itself: Consistently, beta-chain sequences turned up in larger numbers than alpha-chain sequences did.

Time point defined: sample taken at primary tumor resection. Unsorted samples of tumor, nontumor lung or frozen PBMC had their whole RNA sequenced. Every cDNA TCR molecule received its own unique molecular identifier. TCRdb passed the 5' RACE reads through MiXCR, listing each CDR3 protein once. The repertoire holds tens of thousands of distinct CDR3 sequences, with 15% to 25% as singletons. Whole-study findings and limits: Ubiquitous, expanded tumor-derived TCRs were more frequently observed in blood at resection than at follow-up.

This clonotype was observed at least ten times. What it recognizes is unknown. The CDR3 covers 16 residues. Germline CDR1 reads MNHNY; CDR2 reads SVGAGI (reference sequence). The V end lost 2 bases, the J end lost 4 bases, and 17 bases lay between the germline ends. The TCR originated in a male donor with early-stage non-small cell lung cancer. The chain employs TRBV6-6 and TRBJ1-1; D perhaps matches TRBD1 (6 bases). The starting material was PBMCs, obtained at surgery. In nucleotides, the CDR3 is TGTGCCAGCAGTTACAAGACTGCGGGCAGGGGCACTGAAGCTTTCTTT. It is translated as CASSYKTAGRGTEAFF.